This T cell receptor (beta chain) originates from a study of blood T cells in healthy people across ages. The amount of total RNA extracted per sample was at least 6 micrograms. Study-wide points: There was no known CMV status for donors, so expanded clonotype changes were possibly confounded.

This clonotype was seen more than once but under ten times. Its specificity is unknown. The CDR3 length is 12 residues. Germline CDR1 reads DFQATT; CDR2 reads SNEGSKA (reference sequence). V lost 4 bases, J lost 2 bases, and 8 bases lay in between. Primed by a sample-barcoded 5' primer and a J-beta primer mix, a second PCR proceeded for roughly 7 to 11 cycles. Each cDNA molecule was tagged by a template-switch adaptor with 12 random nucleotides. TCRdb recomputed calls from the 5' RACE reads with MiXCR, one row per CDR3 protein. The sample comprises around 710,000 distinct CDR3 sequences, roughly two fifths of which are singletons, and 20% to 25% rests with the top ten.

This chain joins TRBV20-1 and TRBJ1-1; D gene uncertain. Sequencing was carried out using blood. This TCR came from a woman aged 55-70 years in good health. DNA for the CDR3: TGCAGTGCTAAAGTCGGTAACACTGAAGCTTTCTTT. Its translation is CSAKVGNTEAFF.